The T cell receptor beta chain under discussion was sequenced for a study of monozygotic twins with inflammatory bowel disease. On this clonotype itself: Its antigen is undetermined.

Study findings and constraints: TCRbeta inverse Simpson diversity was decreased in IBD patients versus healthy co-twins. The authors note that differing immunosuppressive treatments may have added variability to patient repertoires. Twins with IBD had fewer clonotypes in common with others than healthy twins, particularly during disease activity.

Germline CDR1 and CDR2: SGHDN and FVKESK. CDR3 size: 11 residues. Molecular identifiers with 6-nucleotide sample barcodes were added during cDNA synthesis via template switching. No DNA is given; TCRdb re-called the 5' RACE reads and lists each CDR3 protein once. Its table records some 190,000 distinct CDR3 sequences. Sequencing input: blood. The J gene is TRBJ1-3, the V gene TRBV14. This TCR derives from a human donor with ulcerative colitis or Crohn's disease, or a healthy co-twin of an affected twin (not recorded which). The CDR3 loop is CASSHGNTIYF.